This entry features one T cell receptor beta chain sequence. Under the authors' procedure: Using reference gene primer amplification, nucleated cell counts were estimated. Generated by immunoSEQ multiplex PCR, the TCRdb table keeps only in-frame clones and is missing some. Clonal size and the V and J genes are those of that table, whereas D and trimming came from the DNA. Altogether over 250,000 clones are present, 65% to 90% being singletons, with the ten largest covering roughly 13%. This record comes from a study of blood T cell repertoires in COVID-19. Study overall: COVID-19 samples collected from the United States, Italy and Spain covered acute and convalescent phases.

The CDR3 length is 18 residues. Germline V gene sequence: CDR1 ENHRY, CDR2 SYGVKD. Trimming cost V 4 bases and J 1 base; bases outside gene matches: 10. Sequenced input: peripheral blood. J is TRBJ2-3 and V is TRBV10-3; 11 nucleotides match TRBD2. This sequence originates from a woman aged 70-85 years with COVID-19, enrolled during active disease. This CDR3 is CAISASSGGTLGTDTQYF. CDR3 in DNA: TGTGCCATCAGTGCTTCTAGCGGGGGGACACTCGGCACAGATACGCAGTATTTT.